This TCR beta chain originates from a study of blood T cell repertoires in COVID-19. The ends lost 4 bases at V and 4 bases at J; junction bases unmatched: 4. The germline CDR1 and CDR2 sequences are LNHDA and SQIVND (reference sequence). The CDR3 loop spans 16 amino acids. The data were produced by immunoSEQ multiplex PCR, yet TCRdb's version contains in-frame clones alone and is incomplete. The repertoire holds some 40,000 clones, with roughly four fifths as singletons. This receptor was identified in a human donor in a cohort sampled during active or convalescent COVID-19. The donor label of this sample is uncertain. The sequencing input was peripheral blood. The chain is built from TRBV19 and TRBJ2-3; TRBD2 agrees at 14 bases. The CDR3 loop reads CASSTGLAGVADTQYF. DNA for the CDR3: TGTGCCAGTAGTACGGGACTAGCGGGAGTAGCAGATACGCAGTATTTT.